This TCR beta chain was captured in a study of blood T cell repertoires in COVID-19. Whole-study context: PBMCs, B-cell-depleted T cells, or T cells were the source of the cDNA or gDNA that made up the material.

V lost 0 bases to trimming and J lost 10 bases, with 8 bases between them. This CDR3 is built from 13 residues. CDR1 is SGHRS, CDR2 YFSETQ, per germline. Generated by immunoSEQ multiplex PCR, the TCRdb table keeps only in-frame clones and is missing some. The repertoire includes 250,000 to 350,000 clones, 85% to 90% of them detected once, and over 5.5% sits in the top ten. The chain joins TRBV5-1 to TRBJ1-6; D call uncertain. Sample: peripheral blood. The receptor was derived from a woman in her forties or fifties with COVID-19, enrolled during active disease. The CDR3 loop reads CASSLAGSSPLHF. Here the CDR3 DNA reads TGCGCCAGCAGCTTGGCGGGGTCCTCACCCCTCCACTTT. Full variable domain (rest looked up from reference TRBV5-1 and TRBJ1-6): KAGVTQTPRYLIKTRGQQVTLSCSPISGHRSVSWYQQTPGQGLQFLFEYFSETQRNKGNFPGRFSGRQFSNSRSEMNVSTLELGDSALYLCASSLAGSSPLHFGNGTRLTVT.